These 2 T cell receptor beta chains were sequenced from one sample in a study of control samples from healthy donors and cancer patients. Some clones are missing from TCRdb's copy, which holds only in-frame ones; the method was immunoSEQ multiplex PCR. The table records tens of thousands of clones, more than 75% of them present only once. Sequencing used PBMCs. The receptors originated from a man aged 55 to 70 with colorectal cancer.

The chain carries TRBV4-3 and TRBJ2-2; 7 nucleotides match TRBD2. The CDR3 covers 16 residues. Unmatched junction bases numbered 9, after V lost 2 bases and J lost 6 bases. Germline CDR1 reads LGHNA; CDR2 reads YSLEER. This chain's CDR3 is CASSQKRGGLPGELFF. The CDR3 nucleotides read TGCGCCAGCAGCCAAAAGCGGGGTGGTTTACCCGGGGAGCTGTTTTTT.

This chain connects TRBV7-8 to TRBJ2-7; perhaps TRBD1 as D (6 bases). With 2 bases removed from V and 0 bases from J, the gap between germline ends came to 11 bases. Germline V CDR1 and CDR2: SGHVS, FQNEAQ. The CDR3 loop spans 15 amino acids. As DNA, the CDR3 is TGTGCCAGCAGCTTACTCGGACAGAGCTCCTACGAGCAGTACGTC. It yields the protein CASSLLGQSSYEQYV.